This entry lists 17 T cell receptor beta chains sequenced from one sample in a study of blood T cell repertoires in COVID-19. The table came from immunoSEQ multiplex PCR; TCRdb's copy has only in-frame clones and leaves some out. Of some 260,000 clones listed, under 90% are singletons. Sequencing was done on a sample of PBMCs or T cells enriched from blood (not recorded which). These receptors came from a man aged 25-40 years with acute COVID-19.

This clone was observed once. The chain combines TRBV5-6 with TRBJ2-3, with TRBD1 identical over 7 bases. From germline, CDR1 is SGHDT and CDR2 YYEEEE. The CDR3 has 14 residues. V dropped 4 bases and J dropped 7; count of bases not matched to a gene: 9. Here the CDR3 reads CASSRRTGGNTQYF. The DNA of the CDR3 is TGTGCCAGCAGCAGAAGGACAGGAGGAAATACGCAGTATTTT.

For the CDR3, the DNA is TGTGCCTGGAGTTCAGGGGCTAACTATGGCTACACCTTC. This gives the protein CAWSSGANYGYTF. The chain couples TRBV30 to TRBJ1-2, with D perhaps TRBD1 (6 bases). V lost 2 bases to trimming and J lost 0 bases, with 7 bases between them. This CDR3 has 13 amino acids. The germline CDR1 and CDR2 sequences are GTSNPN and SVGIG (reference sequence).

V gene TRBV7-8 combines with J gene TRBJ2-6; D call uncertain. Germline lookup yields CDR1 SGHVS and CDR2 FQNEAQ. The CDR3 consists of 15 residues. V was cut by 5 bases and J by 1 base, with 9 bases left in between. DNA for the CDR3: TGTGCCAGCAGCCGGAGAGATTCTGGGGCCAACGTCCTGACTTTC. It yields the protein CASSRRDSGANVLTF.

This clone showed up just once. The chain couples TRBV9 to TRBJ1-1; D possibly corresponds to TRBD1 (5 bases). Trimming took off 7 bases at V and 4 bases at J, with 14 bases between the two ends. The CDR3 totals 13 residues. Germline lookup yields CDR1 SGDLS and CDR2 YYNGEE. The CDR3 DNA reads as TGTGCCAGCTCGGGGAGGGGAGGCACTGAAGCTTTCTTT. Translation gives CASSGRGGTEAFF.

This clone was detected a few times. V gene TRBV6-5 combines with J gene TRBJ2-1; possible D gene TRBD1, 6 bases. From germline, CDR1 is MNHEY and CDR2 SVGAGI. The CDR3 is 15 amino acids. V dropped 7 bases and J dropped 4 bases, with 17 bases sitting between them. CDR3 sequence reads: CASNPRTALYNEQFF. CDR3 bases: TGTGCCAGCAATCCAAGGACAGCGCTATACAATGAGCAGTTCTTC.

This chain connects TRBV6-1 to TRBJ1-2, with 7 bases lining up with TRBD1. CDR1 MNHNS and CDR2 SASEGT come from the germline V gene. With V trimmed by 5 bases and J by 6 bases, 6 bases remained unmatched. This CDR3 is 13 amino acids long. CDR3 amino acids: CASSPNDRDGYTF. In nucleotides, the CDR3 is TGTGCCAGCAGTCCCAATGACAGGGATGGCTACACCTTC.

This clone was found many times. The chain carries TRBV13 and TRBJ1-1, with unresolved D. The CDR3 contains 14 residues. Trimming cost V 8 bases and J 3 bases, with 16 bases left between them. Germline V lookup: CDR1 PRHDT, CDR2 FYEKMQ (reference sequence). CDR3 amino acids: CASALLFGDTEAFF. CDR3 bases: TGTGCCAGCGCCCTGTTATTCGGGGACACTGAAGCTTTCTTT.

The rearrangement joins TRBV2 to TRBJ1-4, with D unclear. Germline CDR1 is SNHLY and CDR2 is FYNNEI. Trimming took off 6 bases at V and 7 bases at J, with 12 bases between the two ends. The CDR3 loop spans 13 amino acids. CDR3 in amino acids: CASRGSVFEKLFF. The CDR3, as DNA: TGTGCCAGCAGGGGGAGCGTGTTTGAAAAACTGTTTTTT.

The rearrangement uses TRBV5-5 and TRBJ2-7; TRBD1 matches at 10 bases. The CDR3 has 13 residues. The V gene's germline CDR1 is SGHKS and CDR2 YYEKEE (reference sequence). The J segment lost 7 bases and the V segment lost 4 bases, leaving 5 bases of the junction unmatched. The CDR3 DNA sequence: TGTGCCAGCAGCCCCCTGGGACAGGGGGAGCAGTACGTC. Encoded protein: CASSPLGQGEQYV.

This clone was seen a single time. The chain carries TRBV18 and TRBJ2-2; TRBD2 matches 12 bases. The CDR3 has 17 amino acids. V was pared by 5 bases and J by 0 bases, with 4 bases of the junction left unmatched. CDR1 and CDR2 (germline): KGHSH, LQKENI. CDR3 DNA: TGTGCCAGCTCAAAGACTAGCGGGGGCACGAACACCGGGGAGCTGTTTTTT. Protein sequence: CASSKTSGGTNTGELFF.

The V call is TRBV9, the J call TRBJ2-1; 10 bases map to TRBD2. The trim removed 0 bases at V and 7 bases at J, leaving 7 bases unmatched. The CDR3 has 16 amino acids. CDR1 is SGDLS and CDR2 is YYNGEE in the germline V gene. CDR3 sequence: CASSVESGTSANEQFF. The CDR3 DNA reads as TGTGCCAGCAGCGTAGAGAGTGGGACTAGCGCAAATGAGCAGTTCTTC.

V and J are TRBV6-5 and TRBJ1-2, with D possibly being TRBD1 (5 bases). The length of the CDR3 is 14 residues. From germline, CDR1 is MNHEY and CDR2 SVGAGI. Trimming pared 6 bases from V and 3 bases from J, leaving 14 bases between. CDR3 region: CASSILGGDYGYTF. The CDR3 DNA reads TGTGCCAGCAGCATATTAGGAGGGGACTATGGCTACACCTTC.

The chain employs TRBV29-1 and TRBJ1-1, with 9 positions matching TRBD1. J lost 5 bases, V lost 2 bases, and 6 bases had no gene match. The V gene's germline CDR1 is SQVTM and CDR2 ANQGSEA. The CDR3 spans 14 residues. CDR3: CSVEFDRGITEAFF. Written as DNA, the CDR3 is TGCAGCGTTGAATTTGACAGGGGGATAACTGAAGCTTTCTTT.

The rearrangement uses TRBV18 and TRBJ2-7, with D maybe TRBD1 (5 bases). CDR3 size: 12 residues. Trimming took off 1 base at V and 5 bases at J, with 6 bases between the two ends. The germline V gene has CDR1 KGHSH and CDR2 LQKENI. The CDR3 loop reads CASSPQGNEQYV. CDR3 DNA sequence: TGTGCCAGCTCACCACAGGGGAACGAGCAGTACGTC.

V is TRBV2 and J is TRBJ1-1; no clear D gene. V was pared by 4 bases and J by 10 bases, with 16 bases between. The V gene's germline CDR1 is SNHLY and CDR2 FYNNEI. The CDR3 spans 13 residues. CDR3 sequence reads: CASSGAPRLGAFF. CDR3 sequence (DNA): TGTGCCAGCAGTGGGGCCCCTCGATTGGGAGCTTTCTTT.

The V gene is TRBV12-3 or TRBV12-4, the J gene TRBJ2-1; D is uncertain. The CDR3 length is 11 residues. Trimming took off 5 bases at V and 9 bases at J, with 8 bases between the two ends. CDR3 in DNA: TGTGCCAGCAGTAAGGCGGTTGAGCAGTTCTTC. It is translated as CASSKAVEQFF.

Details on this clone: Additional DNA sequences in this sample encode the identical CDR3. This chain joins TRBV14 and TRBJ1-1; D uncertain. The CDR3 length is 14 residues. Germline CDR1 is SGHDN and CDR2 is FVKESK. Trimming pared 0 bases from V and 2 bases from J, leaving 7 bases between. CDR3 DNA sequence: TGTGCCAGCAGCCAAGATTCAGGAAACACTGAAGCTTTCTTT. This translates into CASSQDSGNTEAFF.